This record covers a single T cell receptor (beta chain). CDR1 SGHRS and CDR2 YFSETQ come from the germline V gene. Deletions cut 1 base from V and 0 bases from J, with 4 bases between. There are 14 residues in the CDR3. Method: immunoSEQ multiplex PCR; TCRdb's copy keeps in-frame clones and lacks some. The sample lists 120,000 to 150,000 clones, under 95% seen once, with under 9% in the top ten. The data were obtained in a study of control samples from healthy donors and cancer patients. The J gene is TRBJ1-4, the V gene TRBV5-1; no clear D gene. The origin of this receptor is a man aged 18 to 29 in good health. Sequences were obtained from blood. This CDR3 is CASSLSSTNEKLFF. CDR3 sequence (DNA): TGCGCCAGCAGCTTGTCTTCAACTAATGAAAAACTGTTTTTT.